This TCR beta chain came from a study of T cell changes during pregnancy in multiple sclerosis. The CDR3 is 15 amino acids. V gave up 1 base and J gave up 2 bases, with 11 bases separating them. Germline CDR1 SEHNR, CDR2 FQNEAQ (reference sequence). Sequencing was performed with immunoSEQ multiplex PCR; in TCRdb, only in-frame clones are kept and a portion is missing. This sample has about 65,000 clones; over 80% occur once, and the top ten carry less than 4%. The TCR sequence derives from a female donor in good health, enrolled as a control in a pregnancy study. The V and J genes are TRBV7-9 and TRBJ1-1, with D possibly TRBD1 on 6 matching bases. The sequenced sample was CD8+ T cells from peripheral blood mononuclear cells, obtained in the third trimester of pregnancy. CDR3 bases: TGTGCCAGCAGCTTAGTATCAGGGGCAAACACTGAAGCTTTCTTT. This gives the protein CASSLVSGANTEAFF.